This TCR beta chain was captured in a study of cytomegalovirus exposure and HLA in healthy donors. Study-wide findings and caveats: The classifier reportedly diagnosed cytomegalovirus status with high specificity and sensitivity.

Germline CDR1 reads SGHNT; CDR2 reads YYREEE (reference sequence). This CDR3 comprises 13 residues. V was cut by 5 bases and J by 9 bases, with 17 bases left in between. This PCR relied on a set of 60 Vbeta primers and 13 Jbeta primers. Assay: immunoSEQ multiplex PCR; the TCRdb copy retains only in-frame clones and omits some. This table holds roughly 52,000 clones, roughly 74% found once. A remark on this clone: The antigen is not known.

This clonotype was obtained from a female donor in good health and CMV-seronegative. The source material was PBMCs. V and J are TRBV5-4 and TRBJ2-5, with a weak D call TRBD2 (5 bases). This chain's CDR3 is CASSRGPLEAQYF. In DNA, the CDR3 is TGTGCCAGCAGTCGCGGACCGTTGGAGGCCCAGTACTTC.